The subject of this entry is one T cell receptor (beta chain). It was RNA transcripts that yielded the amplified TCR beta CDR3 regions. A set of HTBI primers served as the primers for a first-round RT-PCR of the TCR CDR3. TCRdb independently ran MiXCR on the multiplex PCR reads; one entry per CDR3 protein. Found here are some 460,000 distinct CDR3 sequences, 15% to 19% of them singletons; the top ten hold 13% to 15%. This sample is drawn from a study of T cells in Graves' hyperthyroidism and ophthalmopathy. The germline V gene encodes CDR1 SNHLY and CDR2 FYNNEI. After removal of 0 bases from V and 4 bases from J, the junction contained 11 bases not matched to a gene. The CDR3 is made up of 17 amino acids.

The sequenced material came from blood. The clonotype was recovered from a woman aged 18-29 years with Graves' hyperthyroidism. The chain recombines TRBV2 with TRBJ1-1, with 7 positions matching TRBD1. Written as DNA, the CDR3 is TGTGCCAGCAGTGAAGCCTCTCCGAACAGGGGAATCACTGAAGCTTTCTTT. This translates into CASSEASPNRGITEAFF.